This T cell receptor (beta chain) came from a study of regulatory T cells in long-lasting Graves disease. Overall study context: Prior antithyroid drug treatment in newly diagnosed Graves' patients lasted under 3 months.

Arm-PCR of CDR3 regions and iRepertoire HTBI primers were the basis on which TCR beta libraries were built. MiXCR was run by TCRdb on the multiplex PCR reads, yielding one entry per CDR3 protein. Among approximately 230,000 distinct CDR3 sequences listed, around 16% were seen once. Whole-study findings and limits: There was favoring of TRBV28, TRBJ1-2 and TRBJ2-5 in persistent disease. Among the persistent patients, fewer than 3,500 public clonotypes were shared, more than the 850 to 1,000 shared among new patients.

As to time point: newly diagnosed GD, antithyroid drugs for less than 3 months. TCR sequences were obtained from RNA taken from PBMCs. An endocrinology department in Xi'an, China, recruited the patients. This clonotype was picked up many times. Its antigen remains unidentified. The CDR3 sequence is 16 residues long. Germline values: CDR1 MDHEN, CDR2 SYDVKM. Trimming at V came to 6 bases and at J to 4 bases, leaving 13 bases not matched to a gene. Sequencing was performed on peripheral blood mononuclear cells (PBMCs), taken at new diagnosis, from a patient treated with antithyroid drugs. The receptor was isolated from a female donor with Graves disease. The chain carries TRBV28 and TRBJ2-7, with 9 bases identical to TRBD1. Written as DNA, the CDR3 is TGTGCCAGCAGCCCCCCTTATTCTGGGACAGGGTACGAGCAGTACTTC. Translating it yields CASSPPYSGTGYEQYF.